The 2 T cell receptor beta chains given below trace back to one sample, sequenced in a study of T cell changes during pregnancy in multiple sclerosis. Only in-frame clones appear in the TCRdb table, and some are missing; sequencing was by immunoSEQ multiplex PCR. The sample includes under 50,000 clones, about 92% of them seen just once. Source: CD8+ T cells from peripheral blood mononuclear cells, taken in the third trimester of pregnancy. The receptors shown here come from a female donor with multiple sclerosis, enrolled in a pregnancy study.

The chain joins TRBV27 to TRBJ1-1; D possibly corresponds to TRBD1 (6 bases). Trimming removed 0 bases from V and 0 bases from J, with 8 bases in between. CDR3 length: 15 residues. Germline CDR1 reads MNHEY; CDR2 reads SMNVEV (reference sequence). The CDR3 DNA reads as TGTGCCAGCAGTTTATCGGGGGGGCTGAACACTGAAGCTTTCTTT. Amino acids: CASSLSGGLNTEAFF.

V and J are TRBV7-6 and TRBJ2-5; 7 positions agree with TRBD2. The J segment lost 2 bases and the V segment lost 3 bases, leaving 6 bases of the junction unmatched. Germline loops: CDR1 SGHVS, CDR2 FNYEAQ. The CDR3 is 15 amino acids. The DNA for the CDR3 is TGTGCCAGCAGCTTCTGGGAGGGTCAGCAAGAGACCCAGTACTTC. It yields the protein CASSFWEGQQETQYF.